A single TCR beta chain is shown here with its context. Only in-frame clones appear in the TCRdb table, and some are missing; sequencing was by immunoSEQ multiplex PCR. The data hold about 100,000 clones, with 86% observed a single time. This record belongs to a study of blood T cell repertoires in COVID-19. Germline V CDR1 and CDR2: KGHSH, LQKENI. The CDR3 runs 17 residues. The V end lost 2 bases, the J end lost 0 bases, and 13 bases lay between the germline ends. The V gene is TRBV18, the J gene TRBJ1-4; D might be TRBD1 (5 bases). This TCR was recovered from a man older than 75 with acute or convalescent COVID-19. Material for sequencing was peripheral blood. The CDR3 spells CASSPSRGRATNEKLFF. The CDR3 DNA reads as TGTGCCAGCTCACCATCCCGGGGGAGGGCAACTAATGAAAAACTGTTTTTT.